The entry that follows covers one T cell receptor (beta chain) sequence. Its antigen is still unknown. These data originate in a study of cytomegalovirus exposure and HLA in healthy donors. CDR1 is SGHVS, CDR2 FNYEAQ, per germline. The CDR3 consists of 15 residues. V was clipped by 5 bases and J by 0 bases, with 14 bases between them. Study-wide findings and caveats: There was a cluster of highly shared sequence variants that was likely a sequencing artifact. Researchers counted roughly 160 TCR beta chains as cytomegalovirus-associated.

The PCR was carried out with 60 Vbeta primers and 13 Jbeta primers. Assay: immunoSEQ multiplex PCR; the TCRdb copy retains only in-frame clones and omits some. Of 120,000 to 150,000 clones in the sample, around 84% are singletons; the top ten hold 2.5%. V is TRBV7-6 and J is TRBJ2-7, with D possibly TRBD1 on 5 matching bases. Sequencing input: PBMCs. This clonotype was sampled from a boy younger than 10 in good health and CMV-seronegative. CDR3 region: CASSPKGRVSYEQYF. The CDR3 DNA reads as TGTGCCAGCAGCCCAAAAGGCAGGGTCTCCTACGAGCAGTACTTC.